A single sample gave rise to the 7 T cell receptor beta chains below, sequenced in a study of blood T cell repertoires in COVID-19. Only in-frame clones appear in the TCRdb table, and some are missing; sequencing was by immunoSEQ multiplex PCR. The table has about 90,000 clones, 88% seen once; the top ten hold over 0.45%. Sequencing was carried out using peripheral blood. Receptors were obtained from a man in his sixties with acute or convalescent COVID-19.

The gene calls are TRBV30 and TRBJ1-5, with D maybe TRBD1 (6 bases). Germline CDR1 GTSNPN, CDR2 SVGIG (reference sequence). The CDR3 sequence is 14 residues long. Deletions cut 1 base from V and 7 bases from J, with 14 bases between. The CDR3 DNA is TGTGCCTGGAGTGCAGGACAGTCTTGGCAGCCCCAGCATTTT. This encodes CAWSAGQSWQPQHF.

V is TRBV4-2 and J is TRBJ2-5; the match to TRBD2 covers 8 bases. The J segment lost 7 bases and the V segment lost 2 bases, leaving 15 bases of the junction unmatched. Germline V gives CDR1 LGHNA, CDR2 YNFKEQ. The CDR3 spans 17 residues. The CDR3 loop is CASSQSASGRGAGTQYF. The CDR3 region has the DNA TGTGCCAGCAGCCAATCCGCATCGGGGCGGGGGGCTGGGACCCAGTACTTC.

The chain combines TRBV27 with TRBJ1-2, with TRBD1 identical over 7 bases. The CDR3 covers 15 residues. J gave up 4 bases and V 4 bases, and 9 bases lay outside the gene matches. Germline CDR1 MNHEY, CDR2 SMNVEV (reference sequence). CDR3 coding DNA: TGTGCCAGCAGTTACACCGGGACAGCCGGCTATGGCTACACCTTC. It specifies CASSYTGTAGYGYTF.

The rearrangement uses TRBV5-1 and TRBJ2-2; TRBD2 aligns across 8 bases. J gave up 0 bases and V 7 bases, and 2 bases lay outside the gene matches. This CDR3 has 14 residues. The germline V gene has CDR1 SGHRS and CDR2 YFSETQ. The CDR3 DNA reads as TGCGCCAGCCATAGCGGGACGAACACCGGGGAGCTGTTTTTT. As protein: CASHSGTNTGELFF.

This sequence joins TRBV3-1 (or the pseudogene TRBV3-2) and TRBJ1-1; 7 nucleotides line up with TRBD1. Germline CDR1 and CDR2: LGHDT and YNNKEL (reference sequence). This CDR3 region has 15 residues. J lost 2 bases, V lost 0 bases, and 3 bases had no gene match. CDR3 nucleotide sequence: TGTGCCAGCAGCCAAGAAAGGGGGCACAACACTGAAGCTTTCTTT. It specifies CASSQERGHNTEAFF.

The CDR3 sequence is CASCLAGANTGELFF. The CDR3 nucleotides read TGTGCCAGCTGCCTAGCGGGAGCGAACACCGGGGAGCTGTTTTTT. The J gene is TRBJ2-2, the V gene TRBV6-5, with 10 bases matching TRBD2. Germline CDR1 is MNHEY and CDR2 is SVGAGI. V gave up 8 bases and J gave up 0 bases; unmatched junction bases: 3. This CDR3 spans 15 amino acids.

The CDR3 coding sequence is TGTGCCAGCAGTTATTCTATAGCGGGAGTAGAGACCCAGTACTTC. It translates to CASSYSIAGVETQYF. The chain is built from TRBV2 and TRBJ2-5, with 9 bases fitting TRBD2. The germline gives CDR1 SNHLY, CDR2 FYNNEI. With V trimmed by 5 bases and J by 4 bases, 8 bases remained unmatched. CDR3 length: 15 amino acids. The full variable domain, its missing parts supplied by reference TRBV2 and TRBJ2-5, is EPEVTQTPSHQVTQMGQEVILRCVPISNHLYFYWYRQILGQKVEFLVSFYNNEISEKSEIFDDQFSVERPDGSNFTLKIRSTKLEDSAMYFCASSYSIAGVETQYFGPGTRLLVL.